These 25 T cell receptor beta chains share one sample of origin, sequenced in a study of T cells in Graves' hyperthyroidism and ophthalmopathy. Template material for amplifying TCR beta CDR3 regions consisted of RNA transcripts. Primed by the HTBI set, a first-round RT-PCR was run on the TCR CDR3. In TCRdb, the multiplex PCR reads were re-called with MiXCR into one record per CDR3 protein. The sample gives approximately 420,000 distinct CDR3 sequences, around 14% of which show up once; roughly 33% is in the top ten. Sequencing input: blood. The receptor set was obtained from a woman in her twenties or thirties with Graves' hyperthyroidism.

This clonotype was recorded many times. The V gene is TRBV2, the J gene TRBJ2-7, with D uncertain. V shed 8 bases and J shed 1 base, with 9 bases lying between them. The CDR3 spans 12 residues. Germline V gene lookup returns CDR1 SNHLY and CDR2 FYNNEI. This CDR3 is CASSRMSYEQYF. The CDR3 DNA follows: TGTGCCAGCTCCAGGATGTCCTACGAGCAGTACTTC. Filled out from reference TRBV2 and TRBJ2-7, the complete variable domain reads EPEVTQTPSHQVTQMGQEVILRCVPISNHLYFYWYRQILGQKVEFLVSFYNNEISEKSEIFDDQFSVERPDGSNFTLKIRSTKLEDSAMYFCASSRMSYEQYFGPGTRLTVT.

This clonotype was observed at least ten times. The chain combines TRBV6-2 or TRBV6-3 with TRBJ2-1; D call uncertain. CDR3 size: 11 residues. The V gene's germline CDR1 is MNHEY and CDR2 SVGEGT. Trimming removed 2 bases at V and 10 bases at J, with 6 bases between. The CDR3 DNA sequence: TGTGCCAGCAGTTACAAAGGAGAGCAGTTCTTC. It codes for CASSYKGEQFF.

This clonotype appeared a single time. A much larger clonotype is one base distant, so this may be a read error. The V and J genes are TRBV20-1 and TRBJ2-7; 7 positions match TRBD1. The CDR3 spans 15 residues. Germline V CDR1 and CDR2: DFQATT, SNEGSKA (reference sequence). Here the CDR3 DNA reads TGCAGTGCTAGAGAAACAGGGGCCTTCTCCTACGACCAGTACTTC. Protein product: CSARETGAFSYDQYF.

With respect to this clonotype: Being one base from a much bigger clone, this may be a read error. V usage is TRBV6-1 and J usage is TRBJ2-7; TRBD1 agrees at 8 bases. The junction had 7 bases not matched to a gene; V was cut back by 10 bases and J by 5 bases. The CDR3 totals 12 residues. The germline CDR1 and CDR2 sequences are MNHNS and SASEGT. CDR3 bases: TGTGCCAACACGGACAGGGAGCACGAGCAGTACTTC. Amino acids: CANTDREHEQYF.

This chain's CDR3 is CASVDRTLNTGELFF. CDR3 nucleotides: TGTGCCAGCGTAGACCGAACGTTGAACACCGGGGAGCTGTTTTTT. The chain joins TRBV5-4 to TRBJ2-2, with D unresolved. This CDR3 is 15 amino acids long. Trimming shortened V by 7 bases and J by 1 base, and 14 bases separated the two germline ends. Germline CDR1 SGHNT, CDR2 YYREEE (reference sequence).

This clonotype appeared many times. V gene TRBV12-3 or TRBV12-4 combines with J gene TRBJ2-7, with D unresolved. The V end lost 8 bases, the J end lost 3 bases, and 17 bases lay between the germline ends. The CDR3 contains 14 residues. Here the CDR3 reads CASGFFQSDYEQYF. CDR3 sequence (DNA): TGTGCCAGCGGATTCTTTCAGTCCGACTACGAGCAGTACTTC.

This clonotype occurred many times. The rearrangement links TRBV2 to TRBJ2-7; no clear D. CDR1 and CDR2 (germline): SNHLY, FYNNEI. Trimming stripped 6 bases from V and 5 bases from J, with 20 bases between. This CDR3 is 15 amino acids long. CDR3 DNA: TGTGCCAGCAGGTCGCAGAAACTGAGCGTCCACGAGCAGTACTTC. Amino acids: CASRSQKLSVHEQYF.

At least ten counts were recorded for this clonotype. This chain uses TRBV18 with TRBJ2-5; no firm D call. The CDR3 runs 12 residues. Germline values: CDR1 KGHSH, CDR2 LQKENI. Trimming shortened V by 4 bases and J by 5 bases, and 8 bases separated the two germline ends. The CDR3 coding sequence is TGTGCCAGCTCACTATTGCTCGAGACCCAGTACTTC. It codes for CASSLLLETQYF.

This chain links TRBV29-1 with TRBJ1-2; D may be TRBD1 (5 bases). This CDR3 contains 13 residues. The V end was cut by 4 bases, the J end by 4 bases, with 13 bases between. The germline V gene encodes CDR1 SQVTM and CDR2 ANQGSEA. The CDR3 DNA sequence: TGCAGCGTTGGACAGACGGCGGCCTATGGCTACACCTTC. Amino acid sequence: CSVGQTAAYGYTF.

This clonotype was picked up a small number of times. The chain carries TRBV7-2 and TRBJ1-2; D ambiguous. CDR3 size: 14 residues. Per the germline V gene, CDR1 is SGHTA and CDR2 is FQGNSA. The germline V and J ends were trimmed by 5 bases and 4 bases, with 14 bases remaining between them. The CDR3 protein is CASSLIRNLYGYTF. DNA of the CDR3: TGTGCCAGCAGCCTTATCCGGAACCTCTATGGCTACACCTTC.

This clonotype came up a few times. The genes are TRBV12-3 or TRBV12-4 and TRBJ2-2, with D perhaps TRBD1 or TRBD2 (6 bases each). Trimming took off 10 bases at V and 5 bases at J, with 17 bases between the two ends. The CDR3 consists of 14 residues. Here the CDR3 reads CATGVGGRTGELFF. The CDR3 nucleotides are TGTGCCACAGGGGTGGGGGGAAGGACCGGGGAGCTGTTTTTT.

CDR3 residues: CASSPSTGTGFYGQFF. CDR3 DNA: TGTGCCAGCTCACCTTCTACCGGGACAGGGTTTTATGGGCAGTTCTTC. V and J are TRBV18 and TRBJ2-1; TRBD1 agrees at 9 bases. CDR1 KGHSH and CDR2 LQKENI come from the germline V gene. There are 16 residues in the CDR3. J lost 12 bases, V lost 3 bases, and 15 bases had no gene match.

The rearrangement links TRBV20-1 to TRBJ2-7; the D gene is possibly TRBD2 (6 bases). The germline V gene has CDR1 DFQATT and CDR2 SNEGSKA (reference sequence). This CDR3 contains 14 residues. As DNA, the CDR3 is TGCAGCGCGCCGGCGCCGGGGGTTTCCTACGAGCAGTACTTC. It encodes CSAPAPGVSYEQYF.

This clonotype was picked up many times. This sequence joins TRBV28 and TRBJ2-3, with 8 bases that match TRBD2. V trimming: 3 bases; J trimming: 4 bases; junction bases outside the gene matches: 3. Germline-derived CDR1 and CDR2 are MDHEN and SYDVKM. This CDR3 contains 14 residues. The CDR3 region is CASSFPGLADTQYF. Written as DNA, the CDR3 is TGTGCCAGCAGTTTTCCGGGACTAGCAGATACGCAGTATTTT.

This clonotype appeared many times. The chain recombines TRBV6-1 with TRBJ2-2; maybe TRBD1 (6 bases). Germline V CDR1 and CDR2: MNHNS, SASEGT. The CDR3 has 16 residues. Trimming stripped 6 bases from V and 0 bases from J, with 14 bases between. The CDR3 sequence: CASSQQGPPNTGELFF. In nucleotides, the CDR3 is TGTGCCAGCAGCCAACAGGGACCTCCGAACACCGGGGAGCTGTTTTTT.

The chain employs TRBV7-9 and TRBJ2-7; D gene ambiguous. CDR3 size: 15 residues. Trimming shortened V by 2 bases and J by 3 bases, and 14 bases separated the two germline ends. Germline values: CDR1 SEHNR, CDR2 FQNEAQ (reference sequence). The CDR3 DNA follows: TGTGCCAGCAGCTTAAGTGGGTGGGCAATCTACGAGCAGTACTTC. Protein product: CASSLSGWAIYEQYF.

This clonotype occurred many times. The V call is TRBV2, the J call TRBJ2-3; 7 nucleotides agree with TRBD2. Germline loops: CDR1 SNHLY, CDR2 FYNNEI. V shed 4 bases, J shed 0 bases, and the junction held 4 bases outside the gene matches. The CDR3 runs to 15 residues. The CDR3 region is CASSGASGSTDTQYF. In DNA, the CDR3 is TGTGCCAGCAGTGGGGCTAGCGGAAGCACAGATACGCAGTATTTT.

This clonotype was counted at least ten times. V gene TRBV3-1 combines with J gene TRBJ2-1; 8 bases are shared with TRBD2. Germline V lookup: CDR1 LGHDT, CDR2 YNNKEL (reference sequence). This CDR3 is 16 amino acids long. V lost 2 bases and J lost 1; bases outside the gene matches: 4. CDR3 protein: CASSQPTSGSYNEQFF. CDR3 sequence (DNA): TGTGCCAGCAGCCAACCAACTAGCGGTTCCTACAATGAGCAGTTCTTC.

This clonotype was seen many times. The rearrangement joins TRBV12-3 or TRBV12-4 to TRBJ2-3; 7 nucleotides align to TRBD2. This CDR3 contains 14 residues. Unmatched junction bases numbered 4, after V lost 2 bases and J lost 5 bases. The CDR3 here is CASSLSVAGDTQYF. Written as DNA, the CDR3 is TGTGCCAGCAGTTTATCGGTAGCGGGAGATACGCAGTATTTT.

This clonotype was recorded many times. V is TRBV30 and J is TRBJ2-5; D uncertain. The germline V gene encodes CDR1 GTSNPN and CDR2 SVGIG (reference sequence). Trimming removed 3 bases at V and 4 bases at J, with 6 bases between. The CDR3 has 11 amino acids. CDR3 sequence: CAWSVGETQYF. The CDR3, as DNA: TGTGCCTGGAGCGTGGGAGAGACCCAGTACTTC.

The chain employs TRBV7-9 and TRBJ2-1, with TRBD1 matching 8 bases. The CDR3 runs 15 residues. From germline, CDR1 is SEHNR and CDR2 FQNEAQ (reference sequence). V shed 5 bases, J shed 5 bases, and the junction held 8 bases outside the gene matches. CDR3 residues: CASSPDRGSHNEQFF. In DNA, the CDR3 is TGTGCCAGCAGCCCCGACAGGGGTTCCCACAATGAGCAGTTCTTC.

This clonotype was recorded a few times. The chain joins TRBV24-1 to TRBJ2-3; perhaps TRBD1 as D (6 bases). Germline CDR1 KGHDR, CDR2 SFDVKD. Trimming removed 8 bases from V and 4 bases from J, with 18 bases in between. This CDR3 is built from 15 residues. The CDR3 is CATNSTGGPPDTQYF. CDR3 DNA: TGTGCCACCAACTCGACAGGTGGCCCCCCAGATACGCAGTATTTT.

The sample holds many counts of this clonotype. The CDR3 region has the DNA TGTGCCAGCAGTTCTCCCCCTCGTTCGGCCGGGGAGCTGTTTTTT. This encodes CASSSPPRSAGELFF. This rearrangement joins TRBV27 to TRBJ2-2; the D is unclear. The CDR3 is 15 amino acids. Trimming took 4 bases from V and 6 from J, leaving 15 bases between them. Looked up from germline, CDR1 is MNHEY and CDR2 is SMNVEV (reference sequence).

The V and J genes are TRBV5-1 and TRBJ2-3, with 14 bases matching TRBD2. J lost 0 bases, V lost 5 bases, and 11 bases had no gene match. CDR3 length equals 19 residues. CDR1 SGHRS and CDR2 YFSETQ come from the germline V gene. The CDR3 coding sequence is TGCGCCAGCAGTTCCGGGACTAGCGGGAGACTAGCTAGCACAGATACGCAGTATTTT. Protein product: CASSSGTSGRLASTDTQYF.

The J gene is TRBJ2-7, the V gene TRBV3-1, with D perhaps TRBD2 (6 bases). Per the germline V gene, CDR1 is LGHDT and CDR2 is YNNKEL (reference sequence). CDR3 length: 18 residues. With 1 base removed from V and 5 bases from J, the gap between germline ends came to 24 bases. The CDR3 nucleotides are TGTGCCAGCAGCCAAGTGTTGCAGGCGGAGGGCCCCCGGAACGAGCAGTACTTC. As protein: CASSQVLQAEGPRNEQYF.